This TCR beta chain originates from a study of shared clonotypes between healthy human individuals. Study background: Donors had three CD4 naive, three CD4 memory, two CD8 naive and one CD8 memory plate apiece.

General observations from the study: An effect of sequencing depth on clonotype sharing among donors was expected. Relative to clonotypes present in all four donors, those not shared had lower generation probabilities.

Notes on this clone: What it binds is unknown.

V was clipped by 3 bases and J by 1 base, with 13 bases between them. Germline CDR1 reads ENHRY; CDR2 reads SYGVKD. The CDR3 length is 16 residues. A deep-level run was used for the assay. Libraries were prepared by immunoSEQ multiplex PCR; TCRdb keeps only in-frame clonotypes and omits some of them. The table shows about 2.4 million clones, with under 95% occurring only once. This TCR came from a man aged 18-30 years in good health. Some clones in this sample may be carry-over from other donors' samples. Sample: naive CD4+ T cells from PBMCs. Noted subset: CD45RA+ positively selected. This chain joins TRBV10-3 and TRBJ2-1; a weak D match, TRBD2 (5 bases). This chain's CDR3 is CAISDFTGMSYNEQFF. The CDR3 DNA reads TGTGCCATCAGTGACTTTACGGGAATGTCCTACAATGAGCAGTTCTTC.